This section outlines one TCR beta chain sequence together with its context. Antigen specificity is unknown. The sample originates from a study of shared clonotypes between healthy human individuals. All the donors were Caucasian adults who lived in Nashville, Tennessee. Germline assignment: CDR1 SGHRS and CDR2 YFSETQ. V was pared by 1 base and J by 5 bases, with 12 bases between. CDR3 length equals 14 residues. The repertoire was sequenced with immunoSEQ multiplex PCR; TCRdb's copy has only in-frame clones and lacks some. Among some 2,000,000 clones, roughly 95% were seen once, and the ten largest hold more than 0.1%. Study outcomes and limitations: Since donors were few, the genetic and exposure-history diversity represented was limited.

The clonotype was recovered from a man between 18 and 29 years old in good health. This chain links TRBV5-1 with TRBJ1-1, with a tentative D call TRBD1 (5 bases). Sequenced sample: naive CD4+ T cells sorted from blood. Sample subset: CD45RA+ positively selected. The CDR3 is CASSLQGERTEAFF. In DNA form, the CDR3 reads TGCGCCAGCAGCTTGCAAGGGGAACGGACTGAAGCTTTCTTT.